Detailed here is one TCR beta chain. This clonotype has at least ten counts. Its target antigen remains unknown. No much larger clonotype is one base removed from it; base qualities were not supplied. The data were taken from a study of response to subunit inactivated influenza vaccine (dated by TCRdb to the late 2010s). Notes on the research overall: Deep quantitative profiling of the T cell receptor repertoire was used in the study to follow responses to a trivalent subunit inactivated influenza vaccine.

What the authors observed across the whole study: The authors suggested that each seasonal influenza vaccination may recruit only a limited number of new T cells.

CDR1 and CDR2, looked up from the germline V gene, are MDHEN and SYDVKM. The CDR3, from cysteine to phenylalanine, totals 16 residues. The sequence is cut down to CDR3 DNA, 48 bases in frame from base 1. V is pruned by 4 bases and J by 3 bases, leaving 6 bases of the junction without a gene match. The time point label for this specimen denotes: 45 to 50 days after influenza vaccine administration. The library was obtained by RT-PCR. Instrument used: Illumina HiSeq 2500. TCRdb handled the public reads itself, with Q25 trimming in fastp and clone calling in MiXCR, and kept productive beta chains. A single entry per CDR3 protein holds the most common genes and DNA from its merged rows. The sample table lists roughly 570,000 distinct CDR3 sequences, 10% to 15% of them with a count of one. Around 14% of the sample lies in the top ten.

The specimen comprised PBMCs from blood, sampled roughly 6 weeks after vaccination. Recombination joined TRBV28 with TRBJ2-3; 11 central nucleotides agree with TRBD1. The origin of this receptor is a man aged 50 or older who received an inactivated influenza vaccine. Donor details come from another sample of the same person, matched by shared clones. Here is the DNA: TGTGCCAGCAGTTCCCCTGGGGACAGGGGGACAGATACGCAGTATTTT. Its translation reads: CASSSPGDRGTDTQYF.